This paragraph covers one T cell receptor (beta chain) sequence. Its antigen remains unknown. V lost 5 bases and J lost 0, with 9 bases in between. Germline-derived CDR1 and CDR2 are SGDLS and YYNGEE. The CDR3 loop spans 15 amino acids. These data originate in a study of shared clonotypes between healthy human individuals. Findings and limits, study-wide: Enrolling few donors narrowed the genetic and exposure-history diversity that was represented. Estimated richness was generally greater in naive than memory subsets. Clonotype sharing across donors was expected to vary with sequencing depth.

This table comes from immunoSEQ multiplex PCR, and its TCRdb copy is limited to in-frame clones, with some not included. The sample has about 2.4 million clones, roughly 93% seen once; the top ten hold 0.36%. The TCR was taken from a man younger than 30 in good health. Some clones in this sample may be carry-over from other donors' samples. Sequenced sample: naive CD4+ T cells from PBMCs. Subset defined: CD45RA+ positively selected. The rearrangement links TRBV9 to TRBJ2-6; D not resolved. The CDR3, as DNA: TGTGCCAGCAGTCCTCGGCTCTCTGGGGCCAACGTCCTGACTTTC. It yields the protein CASSPRLSGANVLTF.